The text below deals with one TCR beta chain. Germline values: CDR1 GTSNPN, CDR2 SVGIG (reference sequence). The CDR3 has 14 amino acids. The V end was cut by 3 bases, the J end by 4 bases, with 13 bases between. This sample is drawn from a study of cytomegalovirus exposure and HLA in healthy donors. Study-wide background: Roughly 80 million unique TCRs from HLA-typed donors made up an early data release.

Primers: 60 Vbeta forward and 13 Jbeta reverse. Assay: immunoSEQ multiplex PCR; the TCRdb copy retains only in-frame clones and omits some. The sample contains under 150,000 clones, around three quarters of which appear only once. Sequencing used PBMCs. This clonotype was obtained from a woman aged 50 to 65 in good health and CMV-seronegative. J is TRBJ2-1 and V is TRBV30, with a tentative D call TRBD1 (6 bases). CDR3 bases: TGTGCCTGGAGGACAGGCCGCAATTACAATGAGCAGTTCTTC. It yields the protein CAWRTGRNYNEQFF. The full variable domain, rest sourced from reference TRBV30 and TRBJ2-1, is SQTIHQWPATLVQPVGSPLSLECTVEGTSNPNLYWYRQAAGRGLQLLFYSVGIGQISSEVPQNLSASRPQDRQFILSSKKLLLSDSGFYLCAWRTGRNYNEQFFGPGTRLTVL.